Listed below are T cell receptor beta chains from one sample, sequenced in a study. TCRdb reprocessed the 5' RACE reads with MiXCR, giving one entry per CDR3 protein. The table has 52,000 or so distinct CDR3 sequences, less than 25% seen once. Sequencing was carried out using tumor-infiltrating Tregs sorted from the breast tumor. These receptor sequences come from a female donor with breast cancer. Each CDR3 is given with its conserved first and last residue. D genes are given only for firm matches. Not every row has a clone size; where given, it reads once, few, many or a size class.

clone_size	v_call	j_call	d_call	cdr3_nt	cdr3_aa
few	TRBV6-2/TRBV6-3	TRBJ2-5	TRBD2	TGTGCCAGCAGTTTACTAGCGGGGGCGCGAACGGCCCAGCACTTC	CASSLLAGARTAQHF
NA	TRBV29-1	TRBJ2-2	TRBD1	TGCAGCGTTGACGGCAGGGGGCCACGGGGGGAGCTGTTTTTT	CSVDGRGPRGELFF
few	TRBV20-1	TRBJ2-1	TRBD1	TGCAGTGCTAGAGGTCGTTTTTCGGACAGGGAGAAGGATGAGCAGTTCTTC	CSARGRFSDREKDEQFF
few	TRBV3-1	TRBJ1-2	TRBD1	TGTGCCAGCAGCCACGCCGGGACAGGGGTGGATGGCTACACCTTC	CASSHAGTGVDGYTF
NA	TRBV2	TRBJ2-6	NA	TGTGCCAGCAGCGGCGGTCGTCGACCTGGGGCCAACGTCCTGACTTTC	CASSGGRRPGANVLTF
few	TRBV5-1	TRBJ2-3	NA	TGCGCCAGCAGCTTGGCCCTTCTCAGGGATACGCAGTATTTT	CASSLALLRDTQYF
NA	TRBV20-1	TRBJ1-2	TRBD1	TGCAGTGCTAGAGATATCGGGCAGGGGGCGAGTGGCTACACCTTC	CSARDIGQGASGYTF
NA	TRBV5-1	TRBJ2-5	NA	TGCGCCAGCAGCTCACTTGGGCCATTGGGTGGCGAGACCCAGTACTTC	CASSSLGPLGGETQYF
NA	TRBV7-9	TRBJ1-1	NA	TGTGCCAGCAGCTTAAATCAGGGGCAAACTGAAGCTTTCTTT	CASSLNQGQTEAFF
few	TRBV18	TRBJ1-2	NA	TGTGCCAGCTCACCAGGGGCCGATAACTATGGCTACACCTTC	CASSPGADNYGYTF
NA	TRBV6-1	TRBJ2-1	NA	TGTGCCAGCCGGAGGGCCTGGGATTCGGGCTCCTACAATGAGCAGTTCTTC	CASRRAWDSGSYNEQFF
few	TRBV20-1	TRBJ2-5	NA	TGCAGTGCTAGGCGAGCGGAGGTACAAGAGACCCAGTACTTC	CSARRAEVQETQYF
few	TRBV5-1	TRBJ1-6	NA	TGCGCCAGCAGCTCTACTGCATCGCTCCATAATTCACCCCTCCACTTT	CASSSTASLHNSPLHF
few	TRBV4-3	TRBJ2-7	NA	TGCGCCAGCAGCCTAAGCTACAGCTACGAGCAGTACTTC	CASSLSYSYEQYF
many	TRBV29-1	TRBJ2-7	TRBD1	TGCAGCGTTGACGGACAGGGAAACTACGAGCAGTACTTC	CSVDGQGNYEQYF
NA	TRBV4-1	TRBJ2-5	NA	TGCGCCAGCAGCCGTCGGGGCTTCCCAAGGGAGACCCAGTACTTC	CASSRRGFPRETQYF
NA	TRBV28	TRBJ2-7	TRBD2	TGTGCCAGCAGGTTAAGACTAGCGGGACTCTACGAGCAGTACTTC	CASRLRLAGLYEQYF
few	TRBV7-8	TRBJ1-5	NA	TGTGCCAGCAGCTTGAATCGGCAGGTGAGCAGTCAGCCCCAGCATTTT	CASSLNRQVSSQPQHF
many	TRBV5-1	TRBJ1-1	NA	TGCGCCAGCAGCTGGGGCCGGACAGTAAGGGGTCCTGAAGCTTTCTTT	CASSWGRTVRGPEAFF
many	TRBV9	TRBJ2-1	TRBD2	TGTGCCAGCAGCCTCCTGGGCGGGAGCCGAAATGAGCAGTTCTTC	CASSLLGGSRNEQFF
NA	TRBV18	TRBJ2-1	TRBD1	TGTGCCAGCTCACCGGACAGGGTTCATGGCGATGAGCAGTTCTTC	CASSPDRVHGDEQFF
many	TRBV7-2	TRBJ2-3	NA	TGTGCCAGCAGCTATCAGGTTGGGGGTACAGATACGCAGTATTTT	CASSYQVGGTDTQYF
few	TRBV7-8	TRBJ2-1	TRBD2	TGTGCCAGCAGCTTAGACGGGAGGGCCTCCCACAATGAGCAGTTCTTC	CASSLDGRASHNEQFF
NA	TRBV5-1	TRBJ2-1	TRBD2	TGCGCCAGCAGCTTACGCGTCTCGGCGGGGGAGCAGTTTTTC	CASSLRVSAGEQFF
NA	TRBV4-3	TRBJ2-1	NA	TGCGCCAAACCGGGACGGCTAATATACAATGAGCAGTTCTTC	CAKPGRLIYNEQFF
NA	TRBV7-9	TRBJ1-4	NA	TGTGCCAGCAGCTTAGGGAGTCACCGTAATGAAAAACTGTTTTTT	CASSLGSHRNEKLFF
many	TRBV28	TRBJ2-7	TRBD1	TGTGCCAGCACTTCGACAGGGGCCCCCTACGAGCAGTACTTC	CASTSTGAPYEQYF
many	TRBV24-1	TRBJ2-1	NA	TGTGCCACCAGTGAATATCGTCTCAGATCCAGTGAGCAGTTCTTC	CATSEYRLRSSEQFF
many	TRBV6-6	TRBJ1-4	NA	TGTGCCAGCAGTTACTCCTCCCGGGGGCCGACTAATGAAAAACTGTTTTTT	CASSYSSRGPTNEKLFF
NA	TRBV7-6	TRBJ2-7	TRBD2	TGTGCCAGCAGCACTGGGACTAGGAAGGACGAGCAGTACTTC	CASSTGTRKDEQYF
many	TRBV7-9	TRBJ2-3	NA	TGTGCCAGCAGCTTAGCTGGCGCTACCTCCACAGATACGCAGTATTTT	CASSLAGATSTDTQYF